One TCR beta chain is described in this entry. The target antigen is unknown. HIV-negative, healthy adults without recent acute infections or vaccinations were the donors. This specimen comes from a study of shared clonotypes between healthy human individuals. Study-wide points: Investigators expected sequencing depth to affect clonotype sharing among donors. Generation probability values for non-shared clonotypes were lower than those for clonotypes shared by all four donors.

Clones were read by immunoSEQ multiplex PCR, and TCRdb kept only the in-frame ones, dropping some. The profile covers some 2,100,000 clones, with 90% to 97% appearing a single time and around 0.13% taken by the ten largest. This clonotype was sampled from a man between 18 and 35 years old in good health. Sequencing was carried out using naive CD4+ T cells sorted from blood. The sample's subset: CD45RA+ positively selected.

The CDR3 sequence is CASSPKGGAWTGELFF. CDR3 DNA: TGTGCCAGCAGCCCGAAGGGGGGGGCCTGGACCGGGGAGCTGTTTTTT. The chain joins TRBV4-2 to TRBJ2-2, with TRBD2 as a possible D gene (7 bases). The V end was cut by 4 bases, the J end by 5 bases, with 17 bases between. Germline V gene sequence: CDR1 LGHNA, CDR2 YNFKEQ. This CDR3 has 16 amino acids.